This TCR beta chain originates from a study of shared clonotypes between healthy human individuals. CDR1 is SEHNR and CDR2 is FQNEAQ in the germline V gene (reference sequence). The CDR3 covers 12 residues. V lost 5 bases and J 6 bases, leaving 9 bases between the germline ends. Some clones are missing from TCRdb's copy, which holds only in-frame ones; the method was immunoSEQ multiplex PCR. The data show more than 1.2 million clones, 98% to 99% seen once. The sequence was obtained from a man younger than 40 in good health. This chain uses TRBV7-9 with TRBJ2-3; D gene ambiguous. What was sequenced was naive CD4+ T cells sorted from blood. Sample subset: CD45RA+ positively selected. The CDR3 loop is CASSPPGDTQYF. The DNA of the CDR3 is TGTGCCAGCAGCCCCCCCGGGGATACGCAGTATTTT. Drawing the rest from reference TRBV7-9 and TRBJ2-3, the complete variable domain is DTGVSQNPRHKITKRGQNVTFRCDPISEHNRLYWYRQTLGQGPEFLTYFQNEAQLEKSRLLSDRFSAERPKGSFSTLEIQRTEQGDSAMYLCASSPPGDTQYFGPGTRLTVL.